This T cell receptor beta chain was documented in a study of blood T cell repertoires in COVID-19. Overall study context: From T cells, B-cell-depleted T cells, or PBMCs came the material, which was cDNA or gDNA.

Germline CDR1 reads LNHDA; CDR2 reads SQIVND (reference sequence). With 5 bases removed from V and 3 bases from J, the gap between germline ends came to 11 bases. This CDR3 region has 13 residues. The sample holds a few counts of this clone. The data were produced by immunoSEQ multiplex PCR, yet TCRdb's version contains in-frame clones alone and is incomplete. The table has over 150,000 clones, 70% to 85% seen once. This chain links TRBV19 with TRBJ2-7, with a tentative D call TRBD1 (5 bases). The TCR was taken from a human donor in a cohort sampled during active COVID-19. The sequenced material came from peripheral blood. The CDR3 loop reads CASSPGMYYEQYF. The CDR3 nucleotides are TGTGCCAGTAGTCCAGGGATGTACTACGAGCAGTACTTC.